A selection of T cell receptor beta chains follows, all from one sample in a study of cytomegalovirus exposure and HLA in healthy donors. Measured with immunoSEQ multiplex PCR; TCRdb has only the in-frame clones, and not every one. The table has about 130,000 clones, 75% to 90% seen once. Sequences were obtained from PBMCs. The source of these receptors is a woman under 30 in good health and CMV-seronegative. The CDR3 runs from the conserved cysteine through the conserved F or W. The D gene is left open where the match is weak.

j_call,v_call,d_call,cdr3_aa,cdr3_nt
TRBJ2-2,TRBV5-1,.,CASSLEPSGIGTGELFF,TGCGCCAGCAGCTTGGAACCCTCCGGTATTGGCACCGGGGAGCTGTTTTTT
TRBJ2-7,TRBV6-5,.,CASTNPTGVREQYF,TGTGCCAGCACCAACCCCACGGGAGTAAGGGAGCAGTACTTC
TRBJ2-7,TRBV5-4,TRBD2,CASSSTGTRRGEQYF,TGTGCCAGCAGCTCGACCGGGACTAGGAGGGGCGAGCAGTACTTC
TRBJ2-3,TRBV4-2,.,CASSHEGAGLASDTQYF,TGTGCCAGCAGCCACGAGGGGGCCGGACTAGCCTCAGATACGCAGTATTTT
TRBJ2-5,TRBV5-4,.,CASSLGGRGETQYF,TGTGCCAGCAGCTTGGGAGGGCGGGGAGAGACCCAGTACTTC
TRBJ1-2,TRBV6-1,TRBD1,CASSEIGQGNGYTF,TGTGCCAGCAGTGAAATAGGACAGGGTAATGGCTACACCTTC
TRBJ1-4,TRBV19,TRBD1,CASKWGQANEKLFF,TGTGCCAGTAAATGGGGACAGGCTAATGAAAAACTGTTTTTT
TRBJ1-3,TRBV10-3,TRBD1,CAISGSPFRGDTIYF,TGTGCCATCAGTGGTTCCCCGTTCAGGGGGGACACCATATATTTT
TRBJ2-7,TRBV6-5,.,CASSYRESSYEQYF,TGTGCCAGCAGTTACAGGGAGAGCTCCTACGAGCAGTACTTC
TRBJ2-7,TRBV5-6,TRBD2,CASSLFFASGRDSYEQYF,TGTGCCAGCAGCTTGTTCTTCGCTAGCGGGAGGGATTCCTACGAGCAGTACTTC
TRBJ2-1,TRBV6-6,TRBD2,CASSTLAGANDEQFF,TGTGCCAGCAGTACCCTAGCGGGAGCAAACGATGAGCAGTTCTTC
TRBJ1-2,TRBV11-3,.,CASRGGNLDGYTF,TGTGCCAGCAGGGGAGGGAATCTGGACGGCTACACCTTC
TRBJ2-1,TRBV4-1,TRBD2,CASSPPSRGKISGGRQFF,TGCGCCAGCAGCCCCCCCTCCAGGGGCAAGATTAGCGGGGGCAGGCAGTTCTTC
TRBJ2-7,TRBV28,TRBD2,CASTLLRSAGGGEQYF,TGTGCCAGCACCCTTTTACGTTCAGCGGGAGGAGGGGAGCAGTACTTC
TRBJ2-7,TRBV27,TRBD2,CASSQWTSGYEQYF,TGTGCCAGCAGCCAATGGACTAGCGGATACGAGCAGTACTTC
TRBJ1-5,TRBV6-5,.,CASRPTGGEQPQHF,TGTGCCAGCAGACCCACCGGGGGGGAGCAGCCCCAGCATTTT